This record concerns one TCR beta chain sequence. Peripheral blood genomic DNA, not sorted cells or RNA, was the template. Germline CDR1 reads SEHNR; CDR2 reads FQNEAQ (reference sequence). This CDR3 region has 15 residues. V dropped 5 bases and J dropped 9; count of bases not matched to a gene: 10. Rearranged V-D-J TRB sequences were amplified with a mixed TRB-A/B primer pool. A single record per CDR3 protein comes from TCRdb applying MiXCR to the multiplex PCR reads. Among about 11,000 distinct CDR3 sequences listed, 24% were seen once. This sample stems from a study of T cell repertoires in aging, cancer and after chemotherapy. The wider study: Six age groups, ranging from 30 or younger to 70 or older, included the donors. Roughly 9.3 million TCR reads made up the full dataset. Repeat sampling of healthy donors over several months to years showed clear clonal overlap.

The receptor was isolated from a human donor in good health. The chain uses TRBV7-9 and TRBJ1-6; 7 bases are shared with TRBD1. Sequencing was carried out using blood. The CDR3: CASSPLTGAGSPLHF. DNA of the CDR3: TGTGCCAGCAGCCCTCTAACAGGGGCAGGTTCACCCCTCCACTTT.